Listed here are 10 T cell receptor beta chains from one sample, sequenced in a study of graft-versus-host responses after intestinal transplantation. Processed graft tissue released its intraepithelial and lamina propria lymphocytes. Sequenced by immunoSEQ multiplex PCR; TCRdb stores in-frame clones only, minus some. This sample has some 15,000 clones, with 74% found just once. The specimen comprised ileum tissue, sampled 14 days after transplant. These receptors were taken from a human patient who received an intestinal transplant, so some T cells may come from the graft donor.

This chain joins TRBV10-2 and TRBJ2-3, with TRBD2 matching 13 bases. V shed 5 bases, J shed 0 bases, and the junction held 8 bases outside the gene matches. There are 18 residues in the CDR3. Germline V CDR1 and CDR2: WSHSY, SAAADI. The CDR3 region has the DNA TGCGCCAGCAGTCTTGGACTAGCGGGAGTGCGTAGCACAGATACGCAGTATTTT. It is translated as CASSLGLAGVRSTDTQYF.

The rearrangement links TRBV5-1 to TRBJ2-7, with 10 bases lining up with TRBD2. Germline V CDR1 and CDR2: SGHRS, YFSETQ. With V trimmed by 0 bases and J by 0 bases, 0 bases remained unmatched. The CDR3 is 15 residues long. CDR3 protein: CASSLGLAGSYEQYF. The CDR3 DNA follows: TGCGCCAGCAGCTTGGGACTAGCGGGCTCCTACGAGCAGTACTTC.

The V call is TRBV6-6, the J call TRBJ2-5; no definite D call. The germline V gene has CDR1 MNHNY and CDR2 SVGAGI (reference sequence). CDR3 length: 16 amino acids. Trimming stripped 2 bases from V and 3 bases from J, with 16 bases between. The CDR3 spells CASSYQTNRGKETQYF. The CDR3 DNA reads TGTGCCAGCAGTTACCAAACTAACCGTGGCAAAGAGACCCAGTACTTC.

This chain's CDR3 is CASSDSGRGNEQFF. The CDR3, as DNA: TGCGCCAGCAGTGATAGCGGGAGGGGGAATGAGCAGTTCTTC. This chain connects TRBV10-1 to TRBJ2-1; TRBD2 aligns across 11 bases. CDR1 and CDR2 from the germline V gene are WNHNN and SYGVQD (reference sequence). Trimming at V came to 3 bases and at J to 7 bases, leaving 2 bases not matched to a gene. The CDR3 spans 14 residues.

This sequence joins TRBV6-1 and TRBJ2-7, with 9 bases lining up with TRBD2. CDR3 length equals 15 residues. Trimming removed 1 base from V and 3 bases from J; junction bases left unmatched: 4. Germline-derived CDR1 and CDR2 are MNHNS and SASEGT. The CDR3 bases are TGTGCCAGCAGTGAAGGACTAGCGGATTACTACGAGCAGTACTTC. It specifies CASSEGLADYYEQYF.

The genes are TRBV5-4 and TRBJ2-3, with unresolved D. This CDR3 has 15 residues. Trimming pared 5 bases from V and 4 bases from J, leaving 17 bases between. CDR1 is SGHNT, CDR2 YYREEE, per germline (reference sequence). The CDR3 loop is CASRTYSILADTQYF. The CDR3 DNA reads TGTGCCAGCAGGACCTATAGCATATTGGCAGATACGCAGTATTTT.

This clone was observed once. CDR3 region: CASSLDSGGNTIYF. In DNA, the CDR3 is TGTGCCAGCAGCTTAGATTCCGGTGGAAACACCATATATTTT. The rearrangement uses TRBV7-9 and TRBJ1-3; D is ambiguous. There are 14 residues in the CDR3. Germline V gene data show CDR1 as SEHNR and CDR2 as FQNEAQ (reference sequence). V lost 1 base, J lost 3 bases, and 7 bases lay in between.

The J gene is TRBJ2-7, the V gene TRBV19; possible D gene TRBD2, 6 bases. Germline V lookup: CDR1 LNHDA, CDR2 SQIVND (reference sequence). Trimming removed 2 bases from V and 0 bases from J, with 8 bases in between. CDR3 length: 14 residues. The CDR3: CASSIRGSSYEQYF. In DNA form, the CDR3 reads TGTGCCAGTAGTATACGGGGGAGCTCCTACGAGCAGTACTTC.

The V call is TRBV6-6, the J call TRBJ1-5, with D unresolved. The CDR3 runs 14 residues. V lost 0 bases, J lost 0 bases, and 3 bases lay in between. The V gene's germline CDR1 is MNHNY and CDR2 SVGAGI (reference sequence). CDR3 coding DNA: TGTGCCAGCAGTTACTCGTATAGCAATCAGCCCCAGCATTTT. This gives the protein CASSYSYSNQPQHF.

The chain combines TRBV7-8 with TRBJ2-7; weak D call: TRBD1 (5 bases). V was shortened by 0 bases and J by 11 bases, with 26 bases between the two germline ends. This CDR3 has 17 residues. CDR1 and CDR2 (germline): SGHVS, FQNEAQ. CDR3 loop: CASSLAGQGTAQKREYF. The CDR3 DNA sequence: TGTGCCAGCAGCTTAGCGGGGCAGGGTACAGCCCAAAAACGCGAGTACTTC.